The next 18 T cell receptor beta chains were all read from a single sample in a study of vaccination effects on CD4 cells after COVID-19. Sequencing was performed with immunoSEQ multiplex PCR; in TCRdb, only in-frame clones are kept and a portion is missing. The data contain some 61,000 clones, roughly 80% of them singletons. What these receptors recognize is not known. Under the ViraFEST assay, PBMC were stimulated with viral peptide pools so that antigen-specific CD4+ T cells expanded. Sequencing was performed afterwards. Following 10 days of culture, CD4+ T cells were isolated. Two-dose BNT162b2 or mRNA-1273 vaccination was given to participants. The sequences come from CD4+ T cells from PBMCs cultured with HCoV-OC43 spike peptides, collected after COVID-19 vaccination. Specified subset: HCoV-OC43 spike overlapping peptide pool stimulation. These receptors came from a human donor who received a COVID-19 vaccine.

The CDR3 DNA reads TGCGCCAGCAGCTTGGCAGGGCAGGGTGGGGGAGATACGCAGTATTTT. Its protein is CASSLAGQGGGDTQYF. The chain couples TRBV5-1 to TRBJ2-3, with D possibly called TRBD1 or TRBD2 (5 bases each). The CDR3 sequence is 16 residues long. Germline CDR1 is SGHRS and CDR2 is YFSETQ. V was shortened by 0 bases and J by 5 bases, with 16 bases between the two germline ends.

This rearrangement joins TRBV28 to TRBJ1-3; the D is unclear. This CDR3 contains 14 residues. Germline lookup yields CDR1 MDHEN and CDR2 SYDVKM. Trimming shortened V by 3 bases and J by 3 bases, and 9 bases separated the two germline ends. Here the CDR3 DNA reads TGTGCCAGCAGTTTGTTTAGGGATGGAAACACCATATATTTT. Amino acid sequence: CASSLFRDGNTIYF.

The V and J genes are TRBV12-3 or TRBV12-4 and TRBJ1-6; no clear D gene. Trimming took off 7 bases at V and 9 bases at J, with 7 bases between the two ends. The CDR3 runs 11 residues. Here the CDR3 reads CASKGSSPLHF. CDR3 DNA: TGTGCCAGCAAAGGCAGTTCACCCCTCCACTTT.

The chain couples TRBV30 to TRBJ1-2; D not certain. The germline V gene has CDR1 GTSNPN and CDR2 SVGIG (reference sequence). The CDR3 loop spans 13 amino acids. The V end was cut by 2 bases, the J end by 8 bases, with 15 bases between. This CDR3 is CAWSPRVKGGYTF. The DNA of the CDR3 is TGTGCCTGGAGTCCCCGGGTTAAAGGGGGCTACACCTTC.

The genes are TRBV12-3 or TRBV12-4 and TRBJ1-1; maybe TRBD1 (5 bases). The CDR3 has 13 amino acids. The V and J ends lost 7 bases and 5 bases respectively, with 14 bases between them. The CDR3 DNA is TGTGCCAGCATCCTGGGCGGGGGTACTGAAGCTTTCTTT. Translated: CASILGGGTEAFF.

V gene TRBV7-9 combines with J gene TRBJ2-5, with 7 bases aligning to TRBD2. The CDR3 consists of 16 residues. V gave up 2 bases and J gave up 4 bases; unmatched junction bases: 10. Germline CDR1 reads SEHNR; CDR2 reads FQNEAQ (reference sequence). In nucleotides, the CDR3 is TGTGCCAGCAGCTTATTGTCGGGGGGACCGGGAGAGACCCAGTACTTC. It yields the protein CASSLLSGGPGETQYF.

The chain employs TRBV28 and TRBJ2-1, with 9 bases fitting TRBD1. Germline lookup yields CDR1 MDHEN and CDR2 SYDVKM. The V gene end was trimmed by 5 bases and the J gene end by 0 bases; junction bases not matched to a gene: 8. CDR3 length equals 17 residues. This CDR3 reads CASSPDRGPSSYNEQFF. For the CDR3, the DNA is TGTGCCAGCAGTCCGGACAGGGGCCCTAGCTCCTACAATGAGCAGTTCTTC.

The chain's CDR3 is CSVKGGAYNEKLFF. In DNA, the CDR3 is TGCAGCGTAAAGGGTGGGGCCTATAATGAAAAACTGTTTTTT. The genes are TRBV29-1 and TRBJ1-4; D perhaps matches TRBD1 (5 bases). CDR1 is SQVTM, CDR2 ANQGSEA, per germline. Between the trimmed V and J ends, which lost 6 bases and 4 bases, there was a span of 15 bases. The length of the CDR3 is 14 residues.

The chain employs TRBV6-5 and TRBJ1-6, with unresolved D. The V gene lost 10 bases and the J gene lost 2 bases, with 12 bases spanning the gap. The CDR3 loop spans 14 amino acids. The germline V gene has CDR1 MNHEY and CDR2 SVGAGI. Here the CDR3 DNA reads TGTGCCACCGGCCGGGGAGCCTATAATTCACCCCTCCACTTT. Its protein product is CATGRGAYNSPLHF.

This rearrangement joins TRBV11-3 to TRBJ1-3, with D unclear. Deletions cut 3 bases from V and 0 bases from J, with 12 bases between. Germline values: CDR1 SGHNT, CDR2 YENEEA. The CDR3 is 16 amino acids. The CDR3 sequence is CASSLSGIDSGNTIYF. As DNA, the CDR3 is TGTGCCAGCAGCTTGTCCGGGATTGACTCTGGAAACACCATATATTTT.

The chain is built from TRBV3-1 (or the pseudogene TRBV3-2) and TRBJ1-1; unclear D gene. Germline lookup yields CDR1 LGHDT and CDR2 YNNKEL (reference sequence). Deletions cut 4 bases from V and 11 bases from J, with 14 bases between. CDR3 length equals 12 residues. This CDR3 reads CASSPAGRVAFF. CDR3 in DNA: TGTGCCAGCAGCCCCGCGGGGAGGGTGGCTTTCTTT.

The genes are TRBV21-1 and TRBJ2-7; the table names TRBD1, a call not compared with the DNA. TRBV21-1 is a recognized pseudogene. This CDR3 region has 15 residues. The CDR3 DNA reads TGTGCCAGCAGCAAAGTGGGGGACAGGGGGGACGAGCAGTACGTC. It translates to CASSKVGDRGDEQYV.

For this clone: Compared with germline, one end of the junction differs, possibly owing to a read error. The chain combines TRBV3-1 (or the pseudogene TRBV3-2) with TRBJ2-2, with 11 bases that match TRBD2. Germline CDR1 and CDR2: LGHDT and YNNKEL (reference sequence). This CDR3 has 17 amino acids. CDR3 sequence: CASGQPGLAGNTGELFF. The CDR3 coding sequence is TGTGCCAGCGGCCAGCCAGGACTAGCGGGGAACACCGGGGAGCTGTTTTTT.

The genes are TRBV7-2 and TRBJ2-5, with D possibly being TRBD2 (7 bases). Germline V gene data show CDR1 as SGHTA and CDR2 as FQGNSA. CDR3 size: 15 residues. Trimming took 5 bases from V and 3 from J, leaving 16 bases between them. The CDR3 here is CASSLMGGPEETQYF. CDR3 sequence (DNA): TGTGCCAGCAGCCTTATGGGGGGGCCGGAAGAGACCCAGTACTTC.

CDR3 region: CASTARVLNSPLHF. For the CDR3, the DNA is TGTGCCAGCACCGCACGGGTTTTAAATTCACCCCTCCACTTT. The chain is built from TRBV6-5 and TRBJ1-6; D is undetermined. The ends were cut back, 7 bases at V and 7 bases at J, with 14 bases in the middle. The CDR3 contains 14 residues. CDR1 and CDR2 from the germline V gene are MNHEY and SVGAGI.

This clone was seen a handful of times. V usage is TRBV5-5 and J usage is TRBJ1-1; D remains ambiguous. The germline CDR1 and CDR2 sequences are SGHKS and YYEKEE (reference sequence). V gave up 0 bases and J gave up 7 bases, with 13 bases separating them. The CDR3 sequence is 14 residues long. CDR3 DNA sequence: TGTGCCAGCAGCTTGGGGGGAATTGGCAGTGAAGCTTTCTTT. It yields the protein CASSLGGIGSEAFF.

This sequence joins TRBV11-2 and TRBJ2-1, with 7 nucleotides matching TRBD2. Germline CDR1 SGHAT, CDR2 FQNNGV. V lost 2 bases to trimming and J lost 7 bases; unmatched junction nucleotides: 5. There are 14 residues in the CDR3. CDR3 sequence reads: CASSLLGGSNEQFF. The CDR3 DNA is TGTGCCAGCAGCTTATTGGGGGGGTCAAATGAGCAGTTCTTC.

This clone turned up a few times. The chain carries TRBV4-2 and TRBJ1-3, with 8 positions matching TRBD1. V lost 4 bases to trimming and J lost 3 bases; unmatched junction nucleotides: 11. Germline CDR1 and CDR2: LGHNA and YNFKEQ. The CDR3 is made up of 17 amino acids. The CDR3 spells CASSPDLQGASGNTIYF. CDR3 sequence (DNA): TGTGCCAGCAGCCCCGACCTTCAGGGGGCCAGTGGAAACACCATATATTTT.